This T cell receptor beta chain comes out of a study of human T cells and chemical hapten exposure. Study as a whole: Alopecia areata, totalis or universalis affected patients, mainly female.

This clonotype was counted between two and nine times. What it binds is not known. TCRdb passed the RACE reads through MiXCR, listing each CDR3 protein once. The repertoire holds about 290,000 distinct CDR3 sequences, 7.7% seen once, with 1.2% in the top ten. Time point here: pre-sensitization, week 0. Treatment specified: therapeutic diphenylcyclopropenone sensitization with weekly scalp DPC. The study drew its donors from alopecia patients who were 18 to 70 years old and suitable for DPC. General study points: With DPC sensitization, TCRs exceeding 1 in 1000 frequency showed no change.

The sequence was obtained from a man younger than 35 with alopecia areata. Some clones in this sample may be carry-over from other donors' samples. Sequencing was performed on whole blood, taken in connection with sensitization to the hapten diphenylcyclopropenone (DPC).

CDR3 bases: TGTGCCAGCAGAACCCCCGGGGCAGGGGAGTCCCTCTACGAGCAGTACTTC. Protein sequence: CASRTPGAGESLYEQYF. The rearrangement links TRBV6-6 to TRBJ2-7, with D possibly being TRBD1 (6 bases). This CDR3 region has 17 residues. V lost 6 bases and J lost 3, with 24 bases in between. The germline V gene has CDR1 MNHNY and CDR2 SVGAGI (reference sequence).